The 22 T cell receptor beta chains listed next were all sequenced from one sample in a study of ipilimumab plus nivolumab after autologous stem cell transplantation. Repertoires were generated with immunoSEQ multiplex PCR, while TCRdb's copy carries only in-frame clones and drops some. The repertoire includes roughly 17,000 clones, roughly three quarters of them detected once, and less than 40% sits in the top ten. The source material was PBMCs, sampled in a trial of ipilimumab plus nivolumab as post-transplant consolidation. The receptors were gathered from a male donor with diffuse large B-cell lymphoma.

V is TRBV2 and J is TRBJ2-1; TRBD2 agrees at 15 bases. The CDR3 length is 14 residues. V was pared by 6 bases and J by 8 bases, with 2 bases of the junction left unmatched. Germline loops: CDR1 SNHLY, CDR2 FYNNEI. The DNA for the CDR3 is TGTGCCAGCAGGGGACTAGCGGGGGGCGATGAGCAGTTCTTC. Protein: CASRGLAGGDEQFF.

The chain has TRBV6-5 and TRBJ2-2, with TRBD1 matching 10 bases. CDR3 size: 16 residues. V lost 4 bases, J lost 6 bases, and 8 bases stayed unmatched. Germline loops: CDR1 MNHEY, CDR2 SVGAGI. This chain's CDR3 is CASSSRRDRGAGELFF. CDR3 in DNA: TGTGCCAGCAGTTCCCGCCGGGACAGGGGTGCCGGGGAGCTGTTTTTT.

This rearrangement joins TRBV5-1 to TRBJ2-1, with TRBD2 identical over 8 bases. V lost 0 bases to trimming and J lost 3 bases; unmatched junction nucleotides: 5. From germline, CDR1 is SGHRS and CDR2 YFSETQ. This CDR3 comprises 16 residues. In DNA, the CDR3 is TGCGCCAGCAGCTTGGAGATGCTAGCGGGCTACAATGAGCAGTTCTTC. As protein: CASSLEMLAGYNEQFF.

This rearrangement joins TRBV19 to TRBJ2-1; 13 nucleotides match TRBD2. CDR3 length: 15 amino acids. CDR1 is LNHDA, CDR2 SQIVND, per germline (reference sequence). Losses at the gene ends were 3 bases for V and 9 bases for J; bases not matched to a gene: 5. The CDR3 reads CASSIGLAGEGEQFF. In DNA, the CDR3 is TGTGCCAGTAGTATCGGACTAGCGGGAGAGGGTGAGCAGTTCTTC.

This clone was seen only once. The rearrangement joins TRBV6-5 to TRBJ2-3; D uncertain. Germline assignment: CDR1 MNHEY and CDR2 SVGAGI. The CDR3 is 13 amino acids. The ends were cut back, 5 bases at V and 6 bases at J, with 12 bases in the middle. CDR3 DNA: TGTGCCAGCAGTCTCTCTTGGCGGGATACGCAGTATTTT. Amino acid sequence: CASSLSWRDTQYF.

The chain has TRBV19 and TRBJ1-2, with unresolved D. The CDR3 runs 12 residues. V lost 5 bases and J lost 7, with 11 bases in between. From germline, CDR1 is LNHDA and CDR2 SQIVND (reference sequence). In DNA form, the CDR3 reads TGTGCCAGTAGTTCGGCGTACCTTGGCTACACCTTC. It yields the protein CASSSAYLGYTF.

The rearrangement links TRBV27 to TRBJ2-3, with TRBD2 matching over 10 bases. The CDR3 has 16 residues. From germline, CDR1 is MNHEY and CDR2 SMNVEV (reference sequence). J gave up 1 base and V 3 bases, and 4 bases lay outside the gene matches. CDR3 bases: TGTGCCAGCAGTTTCCTGGGGACTAGCGGCACAGATACGCAGTATTTT. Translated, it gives CASSFLGTSGTDTQYF.

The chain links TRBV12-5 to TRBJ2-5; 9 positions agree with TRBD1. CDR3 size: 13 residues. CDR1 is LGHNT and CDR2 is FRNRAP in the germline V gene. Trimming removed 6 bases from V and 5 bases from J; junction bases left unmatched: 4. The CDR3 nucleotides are TGTGCTAGTGGACAGGGGGCAAAGGAGACCCAGTACTTC. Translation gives CASGQGAKETQYF.

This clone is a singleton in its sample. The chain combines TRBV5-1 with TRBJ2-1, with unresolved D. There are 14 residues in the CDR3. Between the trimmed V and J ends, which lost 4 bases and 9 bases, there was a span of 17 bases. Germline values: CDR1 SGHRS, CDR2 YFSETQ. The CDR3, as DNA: TGCGCCAGCAGCCAAACTCCTCTACTTGGTGAGCAGTTCTTC. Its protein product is CASSQTPLLGEQFF.

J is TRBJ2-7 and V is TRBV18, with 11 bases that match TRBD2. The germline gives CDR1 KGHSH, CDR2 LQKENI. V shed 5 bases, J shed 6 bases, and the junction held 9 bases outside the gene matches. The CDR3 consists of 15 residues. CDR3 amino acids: CASSTLAGEGAEQYF. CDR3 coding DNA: TGTGCCAGCTCAACACTAGCGGGAGAGGGTGCCGAGCAGTACTTC.

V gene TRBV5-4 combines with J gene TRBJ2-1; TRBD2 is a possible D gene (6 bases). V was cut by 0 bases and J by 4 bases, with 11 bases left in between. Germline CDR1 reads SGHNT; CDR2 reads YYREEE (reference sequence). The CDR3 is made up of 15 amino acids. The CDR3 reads CASSLGGGEYNEQFF. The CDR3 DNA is TGTGCCAGCAGCTTGGGTGGCGGGGAGTACAATGAGCAGTTCTTC.

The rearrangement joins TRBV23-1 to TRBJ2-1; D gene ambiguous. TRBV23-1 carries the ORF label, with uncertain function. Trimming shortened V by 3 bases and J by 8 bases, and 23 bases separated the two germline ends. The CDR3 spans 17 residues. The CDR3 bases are TGCGCCAGCAGTCATTTAGGCACTCCGTCCCCACACGATGAGCAGTTCTTC. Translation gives CASSHLGTPSPHDEQFF.

CDR3 protein: CACGTGRLRDNSPLHF. The CDR3, as DNA: TGTGCCTGCGGGACAGGGAGGTTAAGGGATAATTCACCCCTCCACTTT. The chain is built from TRBV30 and TRBJ1-6; TRBD1 matches at 9 bases. After removal of 6 bases from V and 5 bases from J, the junction contained 11 bases not matched to a gene. The CDR3 totals 16 residues. Germline V CDR1 and CDR2: GTSNPN, SVGIG (reference sequence).

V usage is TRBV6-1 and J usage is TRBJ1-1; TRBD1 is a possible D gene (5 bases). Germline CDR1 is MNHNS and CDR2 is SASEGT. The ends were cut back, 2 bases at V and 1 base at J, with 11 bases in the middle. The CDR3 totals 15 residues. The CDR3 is CASSERQMANTEAFF. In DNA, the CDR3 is TGTGCCAGCAGTGAACGACAGATGGCGAACACTGAAGCTTTCTTT.

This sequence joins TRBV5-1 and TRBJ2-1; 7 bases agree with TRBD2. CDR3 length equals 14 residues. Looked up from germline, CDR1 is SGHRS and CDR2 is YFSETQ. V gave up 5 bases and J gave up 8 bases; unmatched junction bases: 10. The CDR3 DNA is TGCGCCAGCAGGAAACGACTAGCCGTGGATGAGCAGTTCTTC. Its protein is CASRKRLAVDEQFF.

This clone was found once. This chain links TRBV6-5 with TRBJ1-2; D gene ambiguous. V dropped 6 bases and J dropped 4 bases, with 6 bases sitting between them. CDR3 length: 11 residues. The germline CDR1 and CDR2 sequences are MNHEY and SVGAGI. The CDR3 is CASRRAYGYTF. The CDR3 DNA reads TGTGCCAGCAGGAGGGCCTATGGCTACACCTTC.

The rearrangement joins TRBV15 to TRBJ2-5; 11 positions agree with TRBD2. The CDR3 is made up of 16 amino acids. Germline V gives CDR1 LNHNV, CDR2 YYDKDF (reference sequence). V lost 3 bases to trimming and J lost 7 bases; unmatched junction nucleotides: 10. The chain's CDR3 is CATSSRGTSGLGTQYF. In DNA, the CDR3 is TGTGCCACCAGCAGCCGAGGGACTAGCGGCCTTGGGACCCAGTACTTC.

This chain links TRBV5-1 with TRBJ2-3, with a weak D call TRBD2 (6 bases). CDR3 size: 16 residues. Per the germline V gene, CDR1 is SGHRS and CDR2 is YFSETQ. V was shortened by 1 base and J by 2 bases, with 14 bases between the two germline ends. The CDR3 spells CASSLRGGDPTDTQYF. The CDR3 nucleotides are TGCGCCAGCAGCTTGAGGGGCGGGGATCCCACAGATACGCAGTATTTT.

DNA for the CDR3: TGTGCCAGTAGCCGTGCTTCCCATTCCTACGAGCAGTACTTC. Its protein is CASSRASHSYEQYF. The rearrangement joins TRBV19 to TRBJ2-7, with D unresolved. Between the trimmed V and J ends, which lost 6 bases and 1 base, there was a span of 13 bases. Germline V CDR1 and CDR2: LNHDA, SQIVND (reference sequence). The CDR3 totals 14 residues. Variable domain in full (rest from reference TRBV19 and TRBJ2-7): DGGITQSPKYLFRKEGQNVTLSCEQNLNHDAMYWYRQDPGQGLRLIYYSQIVNDFQKGDIAEGYSVSREKKESFPLTVTSAQKNPTAFYLCASSRASHSYEQYFGPGTRLTVT.

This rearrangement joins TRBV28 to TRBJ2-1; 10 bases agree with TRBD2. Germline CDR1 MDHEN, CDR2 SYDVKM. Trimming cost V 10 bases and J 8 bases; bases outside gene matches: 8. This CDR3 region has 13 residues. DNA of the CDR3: TGTGCCACGTTAGCGGGAGGAAGGGATGAGCAGTTCTTC. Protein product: CATLAGGRDEQFF.

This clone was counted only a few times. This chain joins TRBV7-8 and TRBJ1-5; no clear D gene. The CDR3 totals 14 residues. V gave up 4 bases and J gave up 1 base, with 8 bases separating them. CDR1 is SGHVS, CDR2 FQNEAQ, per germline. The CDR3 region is CASSSPSSNQPQHF. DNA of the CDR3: TGTGCCAGCAGCTCGCCCTCAAGCAATCAGCCCCAGCATTTT.

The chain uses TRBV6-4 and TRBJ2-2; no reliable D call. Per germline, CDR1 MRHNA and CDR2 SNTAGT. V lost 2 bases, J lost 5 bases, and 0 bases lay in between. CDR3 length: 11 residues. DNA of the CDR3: TGTGCCAGCAGTGACACCGGGGAGCTGTTTTTT. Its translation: CASSDTGELFF.